The 4 T cell receptor beta chains below were found in one sample sequenced in a study of breast tumors, draining lymph nodes, adjacent tissues. One entry per CDR3 protein results from TCRdb running MiXCR on the multiplex PCR reads. The table lists approximately 150,000 distinct CDR3 sequences, about 31% of them singletons. Samples came from axillary lymph nodes draining the breast cancer. The sample comprised axillary lymph node tissue. The receptors were sampled from a female donor with breast cancer. Some clones in this sample may be carry-over from other donors' samples.

This clonotype was seen repeatedly, ten times or more. J is TRBJ2-3 and V is TRBV7-2; D is possibly TRBD1 (6 bases). Per germline, CDR1 SGHTA and CDR2 FQGNSA. This CDR3 contains 15 residues. V lost 4 bases and J lost 2, with 13 bases in between. CDR3 protein: CASSSRGPATDTQYF. The CDR3, as DNA: TGTGCCAGCAGCTCCAGGGGCCCCGCCACAGATACGCAGTATTTT.

This clonotype was observed a handful of times. This may come from a read error, since a much larger clone is one base off. V and J are TRBV6-5 and TRBJ2-7; unclear D gene. The CDR3 runs to 15 residues. V lost 5 bases, J lost 0 bases, and 14 bases lay in between. CDR1 and CDR2 (germline): MNHEY, SVGAGI. As DNA, the CDR3 is TGTGCCAGCAGTCACAGAAGGGAATACTCCTACGAGCAGTACTTC. This sequence encodes CASSHRREYSYEQYF.

This rearrangement joins TRBV20-1 to TRBJ2-3, with D hard to call. The V gene lost 0 bases and the J gene lost 3 bases, with 4 bases spanning the gap. Looked up from germline, CDR1 is DFQATT and CDR2 is SNEGSKA (reference sequence). The CDR3 covers 12 residues. CDR3 loop: CSARDATDTQYF. The CDR3, as DNA: TGCAGTGCTAGAGATGCAACAGATACGCAGTATTTT.

This clonotype was seen many times. The chain recombines TRBV5-1 with TRBJ2-5; 13 positions match TRBD2. The CDR3 is made up of 16 amino acids. CDR1 and CDR2 (germline): SGHRS, YFSETQ. The trim removed 2 bases at V and 5 bases at J, leaving 6 bases unmatched. The DNA for the CDR3 is TGCGCCAGCAGCTTCGGGACTAGCGGGGCCCCGGAGACCCAGTACTTC. Translated, it gives CASSFGTSGAPETQYF.